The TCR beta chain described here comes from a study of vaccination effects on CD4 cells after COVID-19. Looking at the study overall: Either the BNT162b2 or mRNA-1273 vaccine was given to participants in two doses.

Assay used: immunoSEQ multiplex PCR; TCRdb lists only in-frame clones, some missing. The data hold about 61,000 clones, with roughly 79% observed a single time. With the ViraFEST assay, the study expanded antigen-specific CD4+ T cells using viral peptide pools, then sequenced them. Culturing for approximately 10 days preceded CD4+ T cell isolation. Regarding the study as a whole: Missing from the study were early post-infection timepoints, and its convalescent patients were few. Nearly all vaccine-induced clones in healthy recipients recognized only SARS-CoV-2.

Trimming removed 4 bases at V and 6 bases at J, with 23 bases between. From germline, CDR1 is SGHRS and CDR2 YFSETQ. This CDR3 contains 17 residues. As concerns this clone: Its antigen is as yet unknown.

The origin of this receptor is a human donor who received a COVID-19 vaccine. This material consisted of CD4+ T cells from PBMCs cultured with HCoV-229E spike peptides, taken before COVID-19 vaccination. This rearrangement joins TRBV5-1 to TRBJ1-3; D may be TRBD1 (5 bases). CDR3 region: CASSRYPIGAQQNTIYF. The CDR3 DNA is TGCGCCAGCAGCCGATACCCCATAGGGGCGCAGCAAAACACCATATATTTT.